This TCR beta chain was profiled in a study of T cell responses to AZD1222 COVID-19 vaccine. Study at large: Second doses were pooled across both intervals (about 4 or about 12 weeks).

This CDR3 has 15 residues. The germline gives CDR1 LNHNV, CDR2 YYDKDF (reference sequence). V lost 3 bases and J lost 5, with 16 bases in between. General observations from the study: Mostly white British, mostly female donors; authors suggested clonal diversity may be underestimated. Elevations in Spike-specific TCR breadth and depth followed administration of two AZD1222 doses.

Repertoires were generated with immunoSEQ multiplex PCR, while TCRdb's copy carries only in-frame clones and drops some. In the table there are roughly 120,000 clones, about 88% of which are singletons. As to this clone: The antigen is not known.

This sequence joins TRBV15 and TRBJ2-5; tentatively, D is TRBD1 (5 bases). Sequencing was performed on peripheral blood, taken on day 0 of AZD1222 vaccination. This clonotype was sampled from an adult in good health. As DNA, the CDR3 is TGTGCCACCAGCAGGGGTCAGGGCTCGGACGAGACCCAGTACTTC. Translation gives CATSRGQGSDETQYF.